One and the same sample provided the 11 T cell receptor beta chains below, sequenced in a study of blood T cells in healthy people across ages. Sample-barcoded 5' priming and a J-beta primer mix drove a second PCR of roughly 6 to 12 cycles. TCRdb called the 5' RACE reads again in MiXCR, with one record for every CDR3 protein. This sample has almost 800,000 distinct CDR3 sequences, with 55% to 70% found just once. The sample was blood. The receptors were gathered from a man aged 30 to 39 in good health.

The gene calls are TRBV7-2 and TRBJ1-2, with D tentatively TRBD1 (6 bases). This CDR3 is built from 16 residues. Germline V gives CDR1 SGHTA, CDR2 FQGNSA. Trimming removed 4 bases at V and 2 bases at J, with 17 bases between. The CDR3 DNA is TGTGCCAGCAGCTCAAGCTGGACAGAAACCAACTATGGCTACACCTTC. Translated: CASSSSWTETNYGYTF.

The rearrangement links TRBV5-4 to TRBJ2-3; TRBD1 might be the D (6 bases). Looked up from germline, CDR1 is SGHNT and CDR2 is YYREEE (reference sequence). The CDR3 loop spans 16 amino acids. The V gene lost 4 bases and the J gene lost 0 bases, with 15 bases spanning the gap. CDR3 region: CASSVDDRSSTDTQYF. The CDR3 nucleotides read TGTGCCAGCAGCGTGGACGACAGGTCTAGCACAGATACGCAGTATTTT.

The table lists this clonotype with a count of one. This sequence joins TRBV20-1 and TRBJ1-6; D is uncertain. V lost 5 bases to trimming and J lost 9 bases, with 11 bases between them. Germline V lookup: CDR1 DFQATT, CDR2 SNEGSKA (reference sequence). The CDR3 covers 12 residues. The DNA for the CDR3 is TGCAGTGCTCGGGGTGGAGCTTCACCCCTCCACTTT. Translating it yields CSARGGASPLHF.

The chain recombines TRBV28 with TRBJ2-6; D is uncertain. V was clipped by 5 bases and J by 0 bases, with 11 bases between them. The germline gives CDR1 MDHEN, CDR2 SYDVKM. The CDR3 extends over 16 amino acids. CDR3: CASSPPKGSGANVLTF. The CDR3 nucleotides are TGTGCCAGCAGTCCCCCCAAGGGCTCTGGGGCCAACGTCCTGACTTTC. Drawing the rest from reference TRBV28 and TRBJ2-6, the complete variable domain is DVKVTQSSRYLVKRTGEKVFLECVQDMDHENMFWYRQDPGLGLRLIYFSYDVKMKEKGDIPEGYSVSREKKERFSLILESASTNQTSMYLCASSPPKGSGANVLTFGAGSRLTVL.

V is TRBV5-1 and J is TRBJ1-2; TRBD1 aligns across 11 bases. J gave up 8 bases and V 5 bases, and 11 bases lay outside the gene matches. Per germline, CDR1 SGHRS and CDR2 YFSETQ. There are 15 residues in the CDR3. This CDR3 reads CASSGRTGGGGGYTF. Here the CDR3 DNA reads TGCGCCAGCAGTGGTAGGACAGGGGGCGGAGGCGGCTACACCTTC.

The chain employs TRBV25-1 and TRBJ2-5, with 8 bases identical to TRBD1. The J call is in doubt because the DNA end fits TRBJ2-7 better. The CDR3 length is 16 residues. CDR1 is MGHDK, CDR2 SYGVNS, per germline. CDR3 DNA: TGTGCCAGCTCTCAGGGGGCGGGATGGTCTACCTACGAGCAGTACTTC. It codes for CASSQGAGWSTYEQYF.

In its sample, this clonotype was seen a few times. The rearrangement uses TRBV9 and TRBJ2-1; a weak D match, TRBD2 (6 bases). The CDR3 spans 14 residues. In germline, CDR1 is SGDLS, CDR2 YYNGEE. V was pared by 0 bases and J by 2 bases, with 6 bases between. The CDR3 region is CASSVGGAYNEQFF. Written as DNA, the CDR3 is TGTGCCAGCAGCGTAGGGGGGGCCTACAATGAGCAGTTCTTC.

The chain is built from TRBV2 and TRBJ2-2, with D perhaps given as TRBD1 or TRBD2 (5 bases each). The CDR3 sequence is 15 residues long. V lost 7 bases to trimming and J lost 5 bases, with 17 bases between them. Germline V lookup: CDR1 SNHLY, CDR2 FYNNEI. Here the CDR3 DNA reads TGTGCCAGCACCCTACGGGATGGGGGAACCGGGGAGCTGTTTTTT. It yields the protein CASTLRDGGTGELFF.

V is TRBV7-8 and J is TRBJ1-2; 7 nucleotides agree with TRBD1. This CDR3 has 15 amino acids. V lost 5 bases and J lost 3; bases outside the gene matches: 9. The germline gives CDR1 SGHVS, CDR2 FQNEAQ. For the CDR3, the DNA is TGTGCCAGCAGCCTTAAACAGGGGAACCACTATGGCTACACCTTC. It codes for CASSLKQGNHYGYTF.

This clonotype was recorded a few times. The CDR3 here is CASSVRGEETQYF. The CDR3 DNA is TGTGCCAGCAGTGTACGCGGGGAAGAGACCCAGTACTTC. J is TRBJ2-5 and V is TRBV28, with D perhaps TRBD2 (6 bases). CDR3 length equals 13 residues. CDR1 and CDR2 from the germline V gene are MDHEN and SYDVKM. V lost 5 bases, J lost 3 bases, and 10 bases lay in between.

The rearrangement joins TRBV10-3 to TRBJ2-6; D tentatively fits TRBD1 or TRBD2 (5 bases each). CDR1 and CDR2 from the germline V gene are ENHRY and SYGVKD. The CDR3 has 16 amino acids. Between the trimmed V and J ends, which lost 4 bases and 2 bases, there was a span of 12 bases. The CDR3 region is CAISVGERAGANVLTF. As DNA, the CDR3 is TGTGCCATCAGTGTGGGGGAGCGAGCTGGGGCCAACGTCCTGACTTTC.